These T cell receptor beta chains were read from a single sample in a study of blood T cell repertoires in COVID-19. Repertoires were generated with immunoSEQ multiplex PCR, while TCRdb's copy carries only in-frame clones and drops some. This table has about 330,000 clones, around 88% appearing once. The specimen sequenced was peripheral blood. These receptors were obtained from a woman aged 45-65 years with acute or convalescent COVID-19. The conserved cysteine and the conserved F or W are not part of the CDR3 here. The order of the fields is D gene, V gene, J gene, clone size, CDR3 protein. A D gene is named only where the DNA matches it firmly. Rows may omit the clone size; those that give it use once, few, many or a size class.

TRBD1	TRBV7-9	TRBJ1-1	NA	ASSPQGDTEAF
TRBD2	TRBV30	TRBJ2-5	NA	AWSEGTSGGAQETQY
TRBD2	TRBV7-7	TRBJ2-1	NA	ASSLGLAETNEQF
TRBD2	TRBV5-1	TRBJ2-3	NA	ASSFAGGAGTDTQY
TRBD1	TRBV9	TRBJ1-4	NA	ASSFRQGEKLF
TRBD1	TRBV18	TRBJ2-7	NA	ASSPGQGFFYEQY
TRBD1	TRBV14	TRBJ1-2	once	ASSPQGQGGNYGYT
TRBD1	TRBV29-1	TRBJ1-5	NA	SVSRDRNQPQH
NA	TRBV21-1	TRBJ1-1	once	ASTLLTGGEAEAF
TRBD2	TRBV6-2/TRBV6-3	TRBJ2-2	NA	ASSYLSAGAGELF
NA	TRBV30	TRBJ1-6	NA	AWSTGTGFNSPLH
NA	TRBV19	TRBJ1-1	few	ATTGYAEAF